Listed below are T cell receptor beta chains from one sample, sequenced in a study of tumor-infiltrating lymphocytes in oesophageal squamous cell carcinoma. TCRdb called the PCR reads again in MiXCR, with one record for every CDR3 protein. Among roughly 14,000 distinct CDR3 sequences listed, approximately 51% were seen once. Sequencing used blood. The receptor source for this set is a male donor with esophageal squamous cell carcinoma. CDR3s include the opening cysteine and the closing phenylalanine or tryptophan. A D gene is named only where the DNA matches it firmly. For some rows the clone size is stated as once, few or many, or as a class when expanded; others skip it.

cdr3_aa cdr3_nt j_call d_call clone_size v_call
CASSLFPTRYTGELYF TGTGCCAGCAGCTTATTCCCGACTAGATACACCGGGGAGCTGTACTTC TRBJ2-1 . few TRBV7-2
CASTSRDTQYF TGTGCCAGCACAAGCAGGGATACGCAGTATTTT TRBJ2-3 . . TRBV28
CASSYSPTGLDGLYEQYF TGTGCCAGCAGTTACTCGCCCACGGGACTAGATGGGCTTTACGAGCAGTACTTC TRBJ2-7 TRBD2 . TRBV6-2/TRBV6-3
CASSFYAGAYEQFF TGTGCCAGCAGTTTTTATGCGGGGGCCTACGAGCAGTTCTTC TRBJ2-1 . . TRBV28
CASSFTSGLSSYNEQYF TGTGCCAGCAGCTTCACTAGCGGTCTAAGCTCCTACAATGAGCAGTACTTC TRBJ2-7 TRBD2 once TRBV11-2
CASSDRTGPGGKLFF TGTGCCAGCAGTGACCGCACGGGCCCAGGGGGAAAACTGTTTTTT TRBJ1-4 TRBD1 few TRBV2
CASSRVRSGTFVSGANVLTF TGTGCCAGCAGCCGAGTAAGGAGCGGGACTTTTGTCTCTGGGGCCAACGTCCTGACTTTC TRBJ2-6 TRBD2 . TRBV7-2
CASTLLGGTQYF TGTGCCAGCACCCTCTTAGGGGGGACCCAGTACTTC TRBJ2-5 . . TRBV7-2
CASSSGWGNEQFF TGTGCCAGCAGTAGCGGGTGGGGCAATGAGCAGTTCTTC TRBJ2-1 TRBD2 . TRBV11-2
CASRKRDGYEQYF TGTGCCAGCAGAAAACGGGACGGCTACGAGCAGTACTTC TRBJ2-7 . few TRBV6-6
CASSPGSTNNEQYF TGTGCCAGCAGCCCCGGGAGCACGAACAATGAGCAGTACTTC TRBJ2-5 . . TRBV7-6
CASSLFEAVLETQYF TGTGCCAGCAGCTTGTTTGAAGCGGTTCTCGAGACCCAGTACTTC TRBJ2-5 . few TRBV7-2
CASSLETGSDTQYF TGTGCCAGCAGCTTAGAGACAGGTTCAGATACGCAGTATTTT TRBJ2-3 . . TRBV7-6
CASRVGQLSTNEKLFF TGTGCCAGTAGGGTTGGACAGCTCTCAACTAATGAAAAACTGTTTTTT TRBJ1-4 . . TRBV19
CASSFTGEETQYF TGTGCCAGCAGCTTCACGGGGGAAGAGACCCAGTACTTC TRBJ2-5 . few TRBV7-2
CATSRDRADEQYF TGTGCCACCAGCAGAGATCGGGCAGACGAGCAGTACTTC TRBJ2-7 . few TRBV15
CASSETSQNTEAFF TGCGCCAGCAGTGAAACGAGTCAGAACACTGAAGCTTTCTTT TRBJ1-1 . . TRBV10-1
CASSPQGNYEQYF TGTGCCAGCAGCCCACAGGGTAACTACGAGCAGTACTTC TRBJ2-7 . few TRBV7-3
CASSLRAGTDSPLHF TGTGCCAGCAGCTTACGCGCAGGGACAGACTCACCCCTCCACTTC TRBJ2-5 TRBD1 . TRBV7-2
CASSLGQVETQYF TGTGCCAGCAGCTTGGGGCAGGTGGAGACCCAGTACTTC TRBJ2-5 . . TRBV5-3
CASIGREAAADEQYF TGTGCCAGCATTGGCAGGGAGGCTGCTGCAGACGAGCAGTACTTC TRBJ2-7 . . TRBV28
CASSLRTGSYEKLFF TGTGCCAGCAGCTTAAGGACAGGCTCTTATGAAAAACTGTTTTTT TRBJ1-4 TRBD1 few TRBV7-6
CASSLELPSTDTQYF TGTGCCAGCAGCTTAGAACTTCCCAGCACAGATACGCAGTATTTT TRBJ2-3 . . TRBV7-8
CASSWDRYYGYTF TGTGCCAGCAGCTGGGACAGATACTATGGCTACACCTTC TRBJ1-2 TRBD1 few TRBV28
CASNRGVGDTGELFF TGTGCCAGCAATAGAGGGGTAGGGGACACCGGGGAGCTGTTTTTT TRBJ2-2 . . TRBV6-1
CASSLEAGLAGADTQYF TGTGCCAGCAGCTTAGAGGCGGGACTAGCTGGGGCAGATACGCAGTATTTT TRBJ2-3 TRBD2 . TRBV11-3
CASSLGTSGTLQETQYF TGTGCCAGCAGCCTTGGGACTAGCGGGACCTTACAAGAGACCCAGTACTTC TRBJ2-5 TRBD2 . TRBV11-2
CASSAGRDNSPLHF TGTGCCAGCAGCGCGGGACGGGATAATTCACCCCTCCACTTT TRBJ1-6 . . TRBV11-2
CASSLSDSNNEQFF TGTGCCAGCAGCTTGAGCGACTCAAACAATGAGCAGTTCTTC TRBJ2-1 . . TRBV7-9
CASSLGHPETQYF TGTGCCAGCAGCTTAGGCCACCCAGAGACCCAGTACTTC TRBJ2-5 . . TRBV7-2
CASSYRTGDNEQFF TGTGCCAGCAGCTACCGGACAGGGGACAATGAGCAGTTCTTC TRBJ2-1 TRBD1 . TRBV7-2
CASRAGASASTDTQYF TGTGCCAGCAGGGCCGGAGCTAGTGCTAGCACAGATACGCAGTATTTT TRBJ2-3 . many TRBV5-4
CASSWAGNTIYF TGTGCCAGCAGCTGGGCTGGAAACACCATATATTTT TRBJ1-3 . . TRBV28
CASSNPRICTEAFF TGTGCTAGCAGCAACCCCAGAATATGCACTGAAGCTTTCTTT TRBJ1-1 . many TRBV7-7
CASSSRGGTDEQFF TGTGCCAGCAGTTCCCGGGGGGGGACGGATGAGCAGTTCTTC TRBJ2-1 TRBD2 . TRBV6-1
CASSLAVGTAYGYTF TGTGCCAGCAGCTTAGCCGTCGGGACAGCCTATGGCTACACCTTC TRBJ1-2 TRBD1 . TRBV7-8
CASSLYSGANVLTF TGTGCCAGTAGCTTATACTCTGGGGCCAACGTCCTGACTTTC TRBJ2-6 . many TRBV19
CATSVLNTGELFF TGTGCCACCAGTGTTTTGAACACCGGGGAGCTGTTTTTT TRBJ2-2 . once TRBV24-1
CASSSFTSGSYEQYF TGTGCCAGCAGCTCGTTCACTAGCGGGAGCTACGAGCAGTACTTC TRBJ2-7 TRBD2 . TRBV7-2
CASRQTRGADTQYF TGTGCCAGCAGGCAGACTAGGGGAGCAGATACGCAGTATTTT TRBJ2-3 . . TRBV12-3/TRBV12-4
CASSVGTANEKLFF TGTGCCAGCAGCGTAGGGACAGCGAACGAAAAACTGTTTTTT TRBJ1-4 TRBD1 many TRBV2
CASRQGGETQYF TGTGCCAGCAGACAGGGTGGAGAGACCCAGTACTTC TRBJ2-5 . . TRBV3-1
CSAPLTATYEQYF TGCAGTGCCCCGCTGACAGCCACCTACGAGCAGTACTTC TRBJ2-7 . . TRBV20-1
CAISESLAVYQETQYF TGTGCCATCAGTGAGTCGCTAGCGGTATACCAAGAGACCCAGTACTTC TRBJ2-5 TRBD2 medium-sized TRBV10-3
CASSLEGYSGNTIYF TGCGCCAGCAGCTTGGAAGGATACTCTGGAAACACCATATATTTT TRBJ1-3 . many TRBV5-1
CASSLYRDTEAFF TGTGCCAGCAGCCTCTACAGGGACACTGAAGCTTTCTTT TRBJ1-1 . . TRBV12-3/TRBV12-4
CASSLDRNPLHF TGTGCCAGCAGCCTGGACAGAAATCCCCTCCACTTC TRBJ2-4 . medium-sized TRBV7-9
CASSLSRVETQYF TGTGCCAGCAGTCTTAGTAGGGTAGAGACCCAGTACTTC TRBJ2-5 . . TRBV12-3/TRBV12-4
CASSFRGGLSQTEAFF TGTGCCAGCAGCTTTAGGGGGGGGCTGTCGCAAACTGAAGCTTTCTTT TRBJ1-1 . . TRBV7-8
CASSVQGNRAETQYF TGTGCCAGCAGCGTACAAGGGAACCGCGCGGAGACCCAGTACTTC TRBJ2-5 . few TRBV9
CASSPSRYSYNEQFF TGTGCCAGCAGCCCATCGCGCTACTCCTACAATGAGCAGTTCTTC TRBJ2-1 . few TRBV12-3/TRBV12-4